This T cell receptor (beta chain) was profiled in a study of T-cell reconstitution after alpha-beta-depleted transplantation in children. This clonotype was seen ten or more times. Its specificity is not known. It was with unique molecular identifiers that the TCRbeta library was prepared. Each CDR3 protein is one row after TCRdb ran MiXCR on the PCR reads. The data show hundreds of thousands of distinct CDR3 sequences, roughly 10% seen once. Study-wide points: T-cell numbers and diversity one year post-transplant derived largely from freshly generated T cells. Expanded graft clones numbering several hundred reportedly gave rise to alpha-beta T cells about two months after transplant.

Germline lookup yields CDR1 MNHEY and CDR2 SMNVEV (reference sequence). J lost 9 bases, V lost 2 bases, and 5 bases had no gene match. The CDR3 covers 15 residues. The J gene is TRBJ2-1, the V gene TRBV27; 12 bases are a match to TRBD2. This specimen consisted of PBMCs, obtained before TCRalphabeta/CD19-depleted stem cell transplant. This clonotype originated in a child younger than 10 with inherited bone marrow failure, due to receive a stem cell transplant. CDR3 sequence: CASSLISSGRVEQFF. DNA for the CDR3: TGTGCCAGCAGTTTAATATCTAGCGGGAGGGTTGAGCAGTTCTTC.